The present T cell receptor (beta chain) was sequenced within a study of cytomegalovirus exposure and HLA in healthy donors. Germline V gives CDR1 SEHNR, CDR2 FQNEAQ (reference sequence). This CDR3 has 16 amino acids. The V gene end was trimmed by 5 bases and the J gene end by 7 bases; junction bases not matched to a gene: 9. Vbeta (60) and Jbeta (13) primers were used in the PCR. In the authors' workflow: As a later analysis found, there were 80 million or so unique TCR beta chains, of which roughly 11 million were shared. The table came from immunoSEQ multiplex PCR; TCRdb's copy has only in-frame clones and leaves some out. V and J calls and clone size follow that table, whereas D and trimming were derived from the DNA. Of about 200,000 clones listed, around 78% were seen once; the top ten hold approximately 2%. Details on this clone: No antigen is known for it.

Study results and limitations: Indistinguishability led to the exclusion of some V segments, TRBV6-2 and TRBV6-3 included. Confirmation in vitro established that a few CMV-associated chains were specific for CMV antigens. Later, an analysis showed that TCR beta chains associated with HLA were more clonally expanded than others that were equally common.

This sequence was found in a man aged 25 to 40 in good health and CMV-seronegative. Input material: PBMCs. The chain combines TRBV7-9 with TRBJ2-1; 12 bases map to TRBD2. CDR3 in amino acids: CASSTQTSGRGNEQFF. The DNA for the CDR3 is TGTGCCAGCAGCACCCAGACTAGCGGGAGAGGGAATGAGCAGTTCTTC.